The 5 T cell receptor beta chains presented below share a single source sample, sequenced in a study of CD8+ T cells in alopecia areata. Treatment meaning: oral pan-JAK inhibitor, 5-10 mg twice daily. RNA extraction was followed by reverse transcription into cDNA, which acted as the sequencing template. Using immunoSEQ multiplex PCR, the repertoire was profiled, and TCRdb retains in-frame clones only, with some absent. The sample consists of under 250,000 clones, about 57% of them appearing once. The sample here was CD4+ T cells sorted from blood, taken at week 4, from a patient treated with tofacitinib. Source of these receptors: a human donor with alopecia areata.

This clone has just a few counts. The rearrangement links TRBV27 to TRBJ1-4; D is unresolved. The germline V gene has CDR1 MNHEY and CDR2 SMNVEV (reference sequence). CDR3 length: 10 amino acids. V lost 5 bases and J lost 10, with 5 bases in between. In nucleotides, the CDR3 is TGTGCCAGCAGTCCCCTAAAACTGTTTTTT. Its protein product is CASSPLKLFF.

This clone was detected only once. The V call is TRBV6-5, the J call TRBJ2-5; 7 bases match TRBD2. Germline V gives CDR1 MNHEY, CDR2 SVGAGI. The CDR3 runs to 13 residues. The V and J ends lost 8 bases and 2 bases, in that order; junction bases with no gene match: 5. The chain's CDR3 is CASQNGGQETQYF. For the CDR3, the DNA is TGTGCCAGCCAAAACGGGGGGCAAGAGACCCAGTACTTC.

This clone was recorded a few times. V usage is TRBV5-4 and J usage is TRBJ1-2; 8 nucleotides match TRBD1. This CDR3 contains 16 residues. Germline V gene lookup returns CDR1 SGHNT and CDR2 YYREEE (reference sequence). Unmatched junction bases numbered 9, after V lost 0 bases and J lost 5 bases. The CDR3 reads CASSLASGQGVYGYTF. The CDR3 DNA follows: TGTGCCAGCAGCTTGGCTTCCGGACAGGGAGTTTATGGCTACACCTTC.

CDR3 nucleotide sequence: TGCAGCGTTGAAGAACAATTACAGGGCAACTATGGCTACACCTTC. Its translation is CSVEEQLQGNYGYTF. V is TRBV29-1 and J is TRBJ1-2; the D gene is possibly TRBD1 (6 bases). The germline V and J ends were trimmed by 0 bases and 2 bases, with 13 bases remaining between them. This CDR3 contains 15 residues. Per the germline V gene, CDR1 is SQVTM and CDR2 is ANQGSEA.

CDR3 in amino acids: CASSYAGQETQYF. The CDR3 DNA reads TGTGCCAGCAGTTACGCCGGTCAAGAGACCCAGTACTTC. The chain carries TRBV6-5 and TRBJ2-5; D gene uncertain. The germline V and J ends were trimmed by 2 bases and 2 bases, with 6 bases remaining between them. The CDR3 spans 13 residues. The germline V gene encodes CDR1 MNHEY and CDR2 SVGAGI.